Listed below are T cell receptor beta chains from one sample, sequenced in a study of blood T cell repertoires in COVID-19. Using immunoSEQ multiplex PCR, the repertoire was profiled, and TCRdb retains in-frame clones only, with some absent. The sample lists about 88,000 clones, about 88% occurring once. The sequenced sample was peripheral blood. The receptors originated from a woman over 75 with acute or convalescent COVID-19. Both conserved end residues are part of each CDR3. Fields, in order: V gene, D gene, clone size, J gene, CDR3 DNA, CDR3 protein. The D gene is left open where the match is weak. Expanded clones are given a class, and other clones once, few, many or no size at all.

TRBV19	-	-	TRBJ1-5	TGTGCCACCACACAGGGTTTGGTAGGCAATCAGCCCCAGCATTTT	CATTQGLVGNQPQHF
TRBV6-5	-	-	TRBJ1-2	TGTGCCAGCAGTACAGGAGTCCAAGGCTACACCTTC	CASSTGVQGYTF
TRBV7-2	TRBD1	-	TRBJ1-4	TGTGCCAGCAGCTTAGCCAGGGGGAATGAAAAACTGTTTTTT	CASSLARGNEKLFF
TRBV6-5	TRBD1	-	TRBJ1-1	TGTGCCAGCAACCGGGACAGGGTAAACACTGAAGCTTTCTTT	CASNRDRVNTEAFF
TRBV3-1/TRBV3-2	TRBD2	few	TRBJ2-5	TGTGCCAGCAGCCAAGTTATCTCTAGCGGAAAAGAGACCCAGTACTTC	CASSQVISSGKETQYF
TRBV6-2/TRBV6-3	TRBD1	few	TRBJ1-2	TGTGCCAGCAGTTACGGTAGCGGACAGGGGGGTTATGGCTACACCTTC	CASSYGSGQGGYGYTF
TRBV7-9	TRBD1	-	TRBJ2-1	TGTGCCAGCAGCTCCAACTACAGGGGGAAATACAATGAGCAGTTCTTC	CASSSNYRGKYNEQFF
TRBV27	TRBD2	-	TRBJ2-1	TGTGCCAGCAGCCCGGGACTAGCGGCTTCCAGCTCCTACAATGAGCAGTTCTTC	CASSPGLAASSSYNEQFF
TRBV6-4	-	-	TRBJ1-2	TGTGCCAGCAGTGACTCGCCCGGGCCCGGGTGGGAGGGCGGCTACACCTTC	CASSDSPGPGWEGGYTF
TRBV29-1	TRBD1	-	TRBJ1-2	TGCAGCGTTGGGGACAGACCTGGGAACTATGGCTACACCTTC	CSVGDRPGNYGYTF
TRBV24-1	-	-	TRBJ2-5	TGTGCCACCAGTGACCCGGTGGGGGGGCAAGAAAAGACCCAGTACTTC	CATSDPVGGQEKTQYF
TRBV5-1	TRBD2	once	TRBJ2-5	TGCGCCAGCAGCTTGAAGTCTAGCGGGGAGACCCAGTACTTC	CASSLKSSGETQYF
TRBV7-9	TRBD2	-	TRBJ2-3	TGTGCCAGCACCCTTCGGACTAGCGGCACAGATACGCAGTATTTT	CASTLRTSGTDTQYF
TRBV4-2	TRBD1	few	TRBJ2-1	TGTGCCAGCAGCCAGGGGACAGGGGAGGTTGGTGAGCAGTTCTTC	CASSQGTGEVGEQFF
TRBV29-1	-	-	TRBJ2-5	TGCAGCGCCCTAGGGGGAATCTTTGTACTGAACCAAGAGACCCAGTACTTC	CSALGGIFVLNQETQYF
TRBV7-2	-	-	TRBJ2-2	TGTGCCAGCAGCTCCGCTAGCAGAAACACCGGGGAGCTGTTTTTT	CASSSASRNTGELFF
TRBV11-3	TRBD1	-	TRBJ2-7	TGTGCCAGCAGCTCCGGGACAGCCCCTCTGAACGAGCAGTACTTC	CASSSGTAPLNEQYF
TRBV14	-	-	TRBJ1-1	TGTGCCAGCAGCTTCTGGACAACGACCAACACTGAAGCTTTCTTT	CASSFWTTTNTEAFF
TRBV12-3/TRBV12-4	TRBD1	-	TRBJ1-1	TGTGCCAGCAGGGACAGGATGAACACTGAAGCTTTCTTT	CASRDRMNTEAFF
TRBV28	-	-	TRBJ1-2	TGTGCCAGTATTTCCGGTGGGGGCTTTAACTATGGCTACACCTTC	CASISGGGFNYGYTF
TRBV3-1/TRBV3-2	-	-	TRBJ2-2	TGTGCCAGCAGCCAGATTGGGGGCCCCAACACCGGGGAGCTGTTTTTT	CASSQIGGPNTGELFF
TRBV7-9	-	-	TRBJ2-1	TGTGCCAGCAGCTTAGATTTGCTGGCGGGGATCCGCAATGAGCAGTTCTTC	CASSLDLLAGIRNEQFF
TRBV30	-	-	TRBJ1-1	TGTGCCTGTATTACAGGGACCCCCTTGACTGAAGCTTTCTTT	CACITGTPLTEAFF
TRBV7-2	-	-	TRBJ2-3	TGTGCCAGCAGCTTACGTCAGGGGGGAGGCACAGATACGCAGTATTTT	CASSLRQGGGTDTQYF
TRBV29-1	TRBD1	few	TRBJ2-6	TGCAGCGCCCTGACAGGGGGCGATTCCTCTGGGGCCAACGTCCTGACTTTC	CSALTGGDSSGANVLTF
TRBV3-1/TRBV3-2	TRBD2	-	TRBJ2-7	TGTGCCAGCAGCACTGGGACTAGCGGGAGCGAGCAGTACTTC	CASSTGTSGSEQYF
TRBV5-4	TRBD1	few	TRBJ2-7	TGTGCCTTCCAAAGGACAGGGGCCTACGAGCAGTACTTC	CAFQRTGAYEQYF
TRBV9	-	-	TRBJ1-1	TGTGCCAGCAGCGTAGGGGTGAGGGACACTGAAGCTTTCTTT	CASSVGVRDTEAFF
TRBV6-5	TRBD1	once	TRBJ2-7	TGTGCCAGCAGTTACCCTGGACAGGGGTACGAGCAGTACTTC	CASSYPGQGYEQYF
TRBV6-4	-	-	TRBJ2-3	TGTGCCAGCAGTCCCTTTCAGGGGAGCACAGATACGCAGTATTTT	CASSPFQGSTDTQYF
TRBV28	TRBD1	-	TRBJ1-1	TGTGCCAGCAGCCCGTACAGGGGCACTGAAGCTTTCTTT	CASSPYRGTEAFF
TRBV7-9	TRBD1	-	TRBJ1-1	TGTGCCAGCAGCTCCGGACAGGGGAACACTGAAGCTTTCTTT	CASSSGQGNTEAFF
TRBV27	TRBD2	-	TRBJ2-7	TGTGCCAGCAGTTTAGGCCTAGCGGGAGTAGACGAGCAGTACTTC	CASSLGLAGVDEQYF
TRBV19	TRBD1	-	TRBJ1-5	TGTGCCAGTAGTACGCAGGGGGCGAGTCAGCCCCAGCATTTT	CASSTQGASQPQHF
TRBV10-3	TRBD2	-	TRBJ2-2	TGTGCCATCGGGTCAGTACTAGCGGCGAACACCGGGGAGCTGTTTTTT	CAIGSVLAANTGELFF
TRBV7-2	TRBD2	-	TRBJ2-5	TGTGCCAGCAGCCAACCACTGCTAGCGGGGGGGCCTCGAGAGACCCAGTACTTC	CASSQPLLAGGPRETQYF
TRBV2	TRBD2	-	TRBJ2-5	TGTGCCAGCAGTAGGGCTAGCGGTGGACAAGAGACCCAGTACTTC	CASSRASGGQETQYF
TRBV30	-	-	TRBJ1-4	TGTGCCTGGAGTAAAGGGGGTAATGAAAAACTGTTTTTT	CAWSKGGNEKLFF
TRBV30	TRBD1	once	TRBJ1-1	TGTGCCTGGATGACAGGGGGATTCACTGAAGCTTTCTTT	CAWMTGGFTEAFF
TRBV21-1	-	few	TRBJ1-4	TGTGCCAGCAGCAAAGCGACCCGGACAGGGACTAATGAAAAACTGTTTTTT	CASSKATRTGTNEKLFF
TRBV18	-	few	TRBJ2-7	TGTGCCAGCTCACAAGACAGATACGAGCAGTACTTC	CASSQDRYEQYF
TRBV4-3	-	few	TRBJ2-2	TGCGCCAGCAGCCAAGTAGCGACGGGAAACACCGGGGAGCTGTTTTTT	CASSQVATGNTGELFF
TRBV30	TRBD1	-	TRBJ1-5	TGTGCCTGGAGTGCCCGACAGGGGGCATTTGACAATCAGCCCCAGCATTTT	CAWSARQGAFDNQPQHF
TRBV5-1	-	-	TRBJ1-1	TGCGCCAGCAGCTTGTCCCCCTCCGGCCGGGACACTGAAGCTTTCTTT	CASSLSPSGRDTEAFF
TRBV7-2	TRBD1	-	TRBJ1-2	TGTGCCAGCAGCTTAAACAGGGGCCTTGGCTACACCTTC	CASSLNRGLGYTF
TRBV7-2	TRBD1	once	TRBJ1-4	TGTGCCAGCAGCTTAACCCGGACAGGGTCAAATGAAAAACTGTTTTTT	CASSLTRTGSNEKLFF
TRBV6-5	-	-	TRBJ1-1	TGTGCCAGCAGTTACTCGACTCGGGGAATGAACACTGAAGCTTTCTTT	CASSYSTRGMNTEAFF
TRBV4-3	-	-	TRBJ1-1	TGCGCCAGCAGCCCAGGGAGGGGTCTGGGGGACACTGAAGCTTTCTTT	CASSPGRGLGDTEAFF
TRBV6-4	TRBD1	-	TRBJ1-2	TGTGCCAGCAGTGACTCCGGGACAGTCGGCCGTCAGGTTGGCTACACCTTC	CASSDSGTVGRQVGYTF
TRBV20-1	-	-	TRBJ2-7	TGCAGTGCTAGTAGACAAAAATACGAGCAGTACTTC	CSASRQKYEQYF
TRBV2	-	-	TRBJ1-1	TGTGCCAGCAAAACAAACATGAACACTGAAGCTTTCTTT	CASKTNMNTEAFF
TRBV7-9	-	-	TRBJ2-3	TGTGCCAGCAGCACCGGGGTTGTCGGCACAGATACGCAGTATTTT	CASSTGVVGTDTQYF